The text below deals with one T cell receptor (beta chain). This specimen belongs to a study of T-cell memory formation after mild COVID-19. TCRdb redid the calling of the 5' RACE reads with MiXCR, one entry per CDR3 protein. In the table there are 300,000 to 400,000 distinct CDR3 sequences, around 27% of which are singletons. CDR3 length: 14 residues. The V gene's germline CDR1 is LNHDA and CDR2 SQIVND (reference sequence). V dropped 9 bases and J dropped 4; count of bases not matched to a gene: 6. Sequenced material: PBMCs or a T cell subset sorted from them (not recorded which). The chain couples TRBV19 to TRBJ2-7; TRBD2 agrees at 13 bases. This TCR derives from an adult woman who had mild COVID-19 (a few samples of this study predate the infection). Cell type and time point are not known. CDR3 coding DNA: TGTGCCAGCGCGGGACTAGCGGGGCCTTACGAGCAGTACTTC. This codes for CASAGLAGPYEQYF.